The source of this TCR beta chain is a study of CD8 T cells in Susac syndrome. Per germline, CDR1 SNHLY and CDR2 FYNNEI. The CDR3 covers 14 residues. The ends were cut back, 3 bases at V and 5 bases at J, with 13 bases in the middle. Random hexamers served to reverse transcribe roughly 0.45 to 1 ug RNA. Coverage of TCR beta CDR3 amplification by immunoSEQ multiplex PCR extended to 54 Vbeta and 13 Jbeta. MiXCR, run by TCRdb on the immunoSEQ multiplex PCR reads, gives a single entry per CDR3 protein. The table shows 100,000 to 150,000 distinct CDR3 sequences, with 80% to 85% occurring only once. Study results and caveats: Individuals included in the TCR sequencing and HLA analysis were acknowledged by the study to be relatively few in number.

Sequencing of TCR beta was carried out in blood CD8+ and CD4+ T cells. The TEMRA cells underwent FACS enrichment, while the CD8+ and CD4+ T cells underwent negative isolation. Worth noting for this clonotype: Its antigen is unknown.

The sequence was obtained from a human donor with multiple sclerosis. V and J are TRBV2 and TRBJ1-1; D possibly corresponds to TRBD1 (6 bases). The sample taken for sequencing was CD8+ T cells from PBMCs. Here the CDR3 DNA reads TGTGCCAGCAGTGATTTAAACAGGGCTACTGAAGCTTTCTTT. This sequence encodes CASSDLNRATEAFF.